The 32 T cell receptor beta chains presented below share a single source sample, sequenced in a study of technical replicates of blood from a handful of donors. Sequencing used immunoSEQ multiplex PCR; TCRdb keeps in-frame clones, though not all of them. The sample comprises roughly 62,000 clones, over 85% of which are singletons, and approximately 4.8% rests with the top ten. Sequencing used PBMCs. These receptor sequences come from a human donor in good health. Some clones in this sample may be carry-over from other donors' samples.

The chain combines TRBV21-1 with TRBJ2-1; the listed D gene, TRBD1, was not tested against the DNA. TRBV21-1 is recorded as a pseudogene. The CDR3 has 13 residues. CDR3 amino acids: CASSPWAYNEQFF. CDR3 coding DNA: TGTGCCAGCAGCCCCTGGGCGTACAATGAGCAGTTCTTC.

The V gene is TRBV7-8, the J gene TRBJ2-6; 8 bases map to TRBD1. Germline V gene lookup returns CDR1 SGHVS and CDR2 FQNEAQ. The CDR3 has 14 residues. V lost 5 bases, J lost 14 bases, and 11 bases stayed unmatched. The CDR3 here is CASSDGQGLNFLTF. In nucleotides, the CDR3 is TGTGCCAGCAGCGATGGACAGGGTCTGAATTTCCTGACTTTC. Variable domain in full (rest from reference TRBV7-8 and TRBJ2-6): GAGVSQSPRYKVAKRGQDVALRCDPISGHVSLFWYQQALGQGPEFLTYFQNEAQLDKSGLPSDRFFAERPEGSVSTLKIQRTQQEDSAVYLCASSDGQGLNFLTFGAGSRLTVL.

This clone was picked up one time. J is TRBJ2-2 and V is TRBV7-9; TRBD2 aligns across 11 bases. Germline CDR1 and CDR2: SEHNR and FQNEAQ (reference sequence). Trimming cost V 5 bases and J 1 base; bases outside gene matches: 3. The CDR3 is 16 amino acids. The CDR3 DNA reads TGTGCCAGCAGCCAAGGACTAGCGGGGAACACCGGGGAGCTGTTTTTT. It translates to CASSQGLAGNTGELFF.

The genes are TRBV6-5 and TRBJ2-7; a weak D match, TRBD2 (5 bases). Trimming took 2 bases from V and 8 from J, leaving 13 bases between them. The CDR3 sequence is 13 residues long. Germline assignment: CDR1 MNHEY and CDR2 SVGAGI. The DNA for the CDR3 is TGTGCCAGCAGTTACCGAGAACGGGAAAAGCAGTACTTC. It yields the protein CASSYREREKQYF.

This clone was seen just once. The chain has TRBV7-6 and TRBJ2-7, with D possibly being TRBD2 (7 bases). The CDR3 loop spans 15 amino acids. V gave up 4 bases and J gave up 3 bases, with 16 bases separating them. The germline gives CDR1 SGHVS, CDR2 FNYEAQ. This CDR3 reads CASSSGTGGNYEQYF. In DNA form, the CDR3 reads TGTGCCAGCAGCTCCGGAACGGGGGGCAACTACGAGCAGTACTTC.

This clone was counted ten times or more. The V gene is TRBV5-1, the J gene TRBJ2-7; 9 bases are a match to TRBD1. In germline, CDR1 is SGHRS, CDR2 YFSETQ. The V segment lost 4 bases and the J segment 3 bases; nucleotides outside the gene matches: 5. CDR3 length: 14 amino acids. The CDR3 coding sequence is TGCGCCAGCAGCACGACAGGGGGGTACTACGAGCAGTACTTC. It is translated as CASSTTGGYYEQYF.

V and J are TRBV5-1 and TRBJ1-6; 7 bases fit TRBD1. This CDR3 is built from 14 residues. Looked up from germline, CDR1 is SGHRS and CDR2 is YFSETQ. V shed 4 bases, J shed 6 bases, and the junction held 4 bases outside the gene matches. The CDR3 reads CASSPGTVNSPLHF. CDR3 coding DNA: TGCGCCAGCAGCCCCGGGACAGTTAATTCACCCCTCCACTTT.

This rearrangement joins TRBV10-1 to TRBJ2-7, with D maybe TRBD2 (6 bases). The CDR3 has 16 amino acids. Trimming cost V 8 bases and J 0 bases, with 20 bases left between them. Germline CDR1 WNHNN, CDR2 SYGVQD (reference sequence). For the CDR3, the DNA is TGCGCCAGCTTCACCGATCCCGGGGGAAGCTCCTACGAGCAGTACTTC. Amino acid sequence: CASFTDPGGSSYEQYF.

This chain links TRBV7-2 with TRBJ2-7; weak D call: TRBD1 (5 bases). The V gene lost 5 bases and the J gene lost 3 bases, with 14 bases spanning the gap. The CDR3 extends over 14 amino acids. Germline CDR1 SGHTA, CDR2 FQGNSA. The CDR3, as DNA: TGTGCCAGCAGCCGACGACAGAGTAACTACGAGCAGTACTTC. Translated: CASSRRQSNYEQYF.

The chain has TRBV4-1 and TRBJ2-2; TRBD2 agrees at 12 bases. There are 18 residues in the CDR3. Germline V CDR1 and CDR2: MGHRA, YSYEKL. Trimming removed 4 bases from V and 5 bases from J; junction bases left unmatched: 11. Written as DNA, the CDR3 is TGCGCCAGCAGCCCTTGGACTAGCGGGAACCCGAGGACCGGGGAGCTGTTTTTT. It encodes CASSPWTSGNPRTGELFF.

The CDR3 DNA reads as TGTGCCAGTAGGACGGGACAGGGGTTTGGGCAGCCCCAGCATTTT. It encodes CASRTGQGFGQPQHF. V is TRBV19 and J is TRBJ1-5; 10 nucleotides line up with TRBD1. CDR1 and CDR2 (germline): LNHDA, SQIVND (reference sequence). J was trimmed by 7 bases and V by 6 bases; bases with no gene match: 9. The CDR3 contains 15 residues. Combining the CDR3 with reference TRBV19 and TRBJ1-5 gives the whole variable domain DGGITQSPKYLFRKEGQNVTLSCEQNLNHDAMYWYRQDPGQGLRLIYYSQIVNDFQKGDIAEGYSVSREKKESFPLTVTSAQKNPTAFYLCASRTGQGFGQPQHFGDGTRLSIL.

J is TRBJ1-6 and V is TRBV7-2, with D unresolved. Trimming removed 4 bases from V and 6 bases from J, with 4 bases in between. The V gene's germline CDR1 is SGHTA and CDR2 FQGNSA. CDR3 length: 12 amino acids. For the CDR3, the DNA is TGTGCCAGCAGCTCGTTTAATTCACCCCTCCACTTT. It codes for CASSSFNSPLHF.

The CDR3 nucleotides read TGTGCCAGCTCACCACCCGGGACAGGGGGCCGGGACGAGCAGTACTTC. Translated: CASSPPGTGGRDEQYF. This rearrangement joins TRBV18 to TRBJ2-7; TRBD1 matches at 12 bases. V lost 0 bases and J lost 5; bases outside the gene matches: 5. This CDR3 has 16 amino acids. Germline CDR1 reads KGHSH; CDR2 reads LQKENI. The variable domain in full, with the rest retrieved from reference TRBV18 and TRBJ2-7, is NAGVMQNPRHLVRRRGQEARLRCSPMKGHSHVYWYRQLPEEGLKFMVYLQKENIIDESGMPKERFSAEFPKEGPSILRIQQVVRGDSAAYFCASSPPGTGGRDEQYFGPGTRLTVT.

This sequence joins TRBV9 and TRBJ2-7; D is perhaps TRBD2 (5 bases). Trimming pared 4 bases from V and 0 bases from J, leaving 14 bases between. This CDR3 spans 15 amino acids. Germline lookup yields CDR1 SGDLS and CDR2 YYNGEE. CDR3 residues: CASSRGSGSSYEQYF. DNA for the CDR3: TGTGCCAGCAGCCGCGGGTCGGGGAGCTCCTACGAGCAGTACTTC. The complete variable domain, with remaining parts taken from reference TRBV9 and TRBJ2-7, reads DSGVTQTPKHLITATGQRVTLRCSPRSGDLSVYWYQQSLDQGLQFLIQYYNGEERAKGNILERFSAQQFPDLHSELNLSSLELGDSALYFCASSRGSGSSYEQYFGPGTRLTVT.

V is TRBV23-1 and J is TRBJ2-7; TRBD1 is a possible D gene (6 bases). TRBV23-1 counts as an open reading frame of uncertain function. CDR3 length equals 14 residues. Trimming took 6 bases from V and 1 from J, leaving 13 bases between them. The CDR3 reads CASRRDKLSYEQYF. DNA of the CDR3: TGCGCCAGCAGACGGGACAAGCTTTCCTACGAGCAGTACTTC.

V and J are TRBV6-6 and TRBJ2-7; TRBD2 might be the D (6 bases). CDR3 length: 13 amino acids. V was pared by 4 bases and J by 2 bases, with 9 bases between. Per the germline V gene, CDR1 is MNHNY and CDR2 is SVGAGI (reference sequence). CDR3 DNA sequence: TGTGCCAGCAGTTTGGAGGGGACCTACGAGCAGTACTTC. It translates to CASSLEGTYEQYF.

The chain carries TRBV5-6 and TRBJ1-6; D is possibly TRBD1 (6 bases). This CDR3 is 14 amino acids long. The germline CDR1 and CDR2 sequences are SGHDT and YYEEEE. The V gene lost 3 bases and the J gene lost 10 bases, with 14 bases spanning the gap. In DNA, the CDR3 is TGTGCCAGCAGCTATAATCGACAGGCATCACCCCTCCACTTT. Translating gives CASSYNRQASPLHF.

The V gene is TRBV6-5, the J gene TRBJ2-3, with 12 nucleotides matching TRBD2. The length of the CDR3 is 15 residues. V lost 0 bases, J lost 6 bases, and 1 base stayed unmatched. Germline assignment: CDR1 MNHEY and CDR2 SVGAGI. Here the CDR3 DNA reads TGTGCCAGCAGTTACTCCGGACTAGCGGGGGATACGCAGTATTTT. Translation: CASSYSGLAGDTQYF.

J is TRBJ1-5 and V is TRBV7-2, with a possible D match to TRBD1 (6 bases). Germline V gives CDR1 SGHTA, CDR2 FQGNSA. This CDR3 is 13 amino acids long. V was trimmed by 6 bases and J by 7 bases, leaving 13 bases between them. CDR3 loop: CASSYRDKQPQHF. The CDR3 DNA reads TGTGCCAGCAGTTACCGGGACAAACAGCCCCAGCATTTT.

Written as DNA, the CDR3 is TGTGCCAGCAGCCTTAGCGGGAGTAAGTACGAGCAGTACTTC. This codes for CASSLSGSKYEQYF. The chain is built from TRBV7-9 and TRBJ2-7, with TRBD2 matching 9 bases. The CDR3 sequence is 14 residues long. V gave up 5 bases and J gave up 4 bases; unmatched junction bases: 6. Germline V CDR1 and CDR2: SEHNR, FQNEAQ (reference sequence). Variable domain in full (rest from reference TRBV7-9 and TRBJ2-7): DTGVSQNPRHKITKRGQNVTFRCDPISEHNRLYWYRQTLGQGPEFLTYFQNEAQLEKSRLLSDRFSAERPKGSFSTLEIQRTEQGDSAMYLCASSLSGSKYEQYFGPGTRLTVT.

The chain recombines TRBV7-6 with TRBJ1-2; TRBD1 might be the D (5 bases). The V end lost 6 bases, the J end lost 5 bases, and 16 bases lay between the germline ends. This CDR3 is 14 amino acids long. CDR1 and CDR2 from the germline V gene are SGHVS and FNYEAQ. The CDR3 DNA reads TGTGCCAGCAGTGCTACAGGTGGACGGTATGGCTACACCTTC. Its translation is CASSATGGRYGYTF.

The rearrangement joins TRBV5-1 to TRBJ2-1; TRBD2 aligns across 9 bases. J lost 3 bases, V lost 2 bases, and 3 bases had no gene match. CDR3 length: 15 amino acids. The germline V gene encodes CDR1 SGHRS and CDR2 YFSETQ. CDR3 DNA: TGCGCCAGCAGCTTCCTAGCGGGGTTCTACAATGAGCAGTTCTTC. This gives the protein CASSFLAGFYNEQFF. Based on the CDR3 plus reference TRBV5-1 and TRBJ2-1, the full variable domain is KAGVTQTPRYLIKTRGQQVTLSCSPISGHRSVSWYQQTPGQGLQFLFEYFSETQRNKGNFPGRFSGRQFSNSRSEMNVSTLELGDSALYLCASSFLAGFYNEQFFGPGTRLTVL.

The V gene is TRBV13, the J gene TRBJ2-6, with 7 bases matching TRBD1. The CDR3 has 17 amino acids. Germline values: CDR1 PRHDT, CDR2 FYEKMQ (reference sequence). Germline trimming cut 5 bases from V and 0 bases from J; bases unmatched to any gene: 7. CDR3 sequence (DNA): TGTGCCAGCAGCGTGATGGGACAGCACTCTGGGGCCAACGTCCTGACTTTC. Translating gives CASSVMGQHSGANVLTF.

J is TRBJ2-5 and V is TRBV7-2, with TRBD2 matching 7 bases. Germline assignment: CDR1 SGHTA and CDR2 FQGNSA. The CDR3 contains 19 residues. The V segment lost 2 bases and the J segment 2 bases; nucleotides outside the gene matches: 17. The DNA for the CDR3 is TGTGCCAGCAGCTTAATTTTCATGGCGGGGGTCGACATTCAAGAGACCCAGTACTTC. Protein sequence: CASSLIFMAGVDIQETQYF.

The count of this clone is one. This chain joins TRBV7-2 and TRBJ2-2; D remains ambiguous. From germline, CDR1 is SGHTA and CDR2 FQGNSA. The CDR3 runs to 13 residues. V lost 5 bases to trimming and J lost 6 bases, with 10 bases between them. In nucleotides, the CDR3 is TGTGCCAGCAGCCTAGTGATAGCCGGGGAGCTGTTTTTT. Protein: CASSLVIAGELFF.

For this clone: A junction boundary mismatches the germline segment, possibly from a read error. The V and J genes are TRBV11-2 and TRBJ1-2, with 11 positions matching TRBD1. Germline loops: CDR1 SGHAT, CDR2 FQNNGV. The CDR3 runs 15 residues. The DNA of the CDR3 is TGTGCCAGCAGCTTAGGTTTGGACAGGGGGCCCCTAATCGCCTTC. This translates into CASSLGLDRGPLIAF.

The chain has TRBV7-9 and TRBJ1-1; a possible D gene is TRBD1 (6 bases). V was shortened by 5 bases and J by 8 bases, with 15 bases between the two germline ends. Germline CDR1 and CDR2: SEHNR and FQNEAQ (reference sequence). The CDR3 spans 13 residues. CDR3 amino acids: CASSATGTPEAFF. DNA for the CDR3: TGTGCCAGCAGCGCCACCGGGACACCAGAAGCTTTCTTT.

The sample holds one count of this clone. The rearrangement joins TRBV6-6 to TRBJ2-5, with 12 bases matching TRBD2. Germline CDR1 and CDR2: MNHNY and SVGAGI (reference sequence). V shed 5 bases, J shed 5 bases, and the junction held 3 bases outside the gene matches. This CDR3 contains 14 residues. The CDR3 bases are TGTGCCAGCAGTGTAGGGACTAGCGGGGAGACCCAGTACTTC. This translates into CASSVGTSGETQYF.

This clone appeared a single time. The V and J genes are TRBV2 and TRBJ1-2; D may be TRBD1 (5 bases). Per the germline V gene, CDR1 is SNHLY and CDR2 is FYNNEI. V lost 3 bases, J lost 2 bases, and 13 bases lay in between. The length of the CDR3 is 15 residues. CDR3 amino acids: CASSEGQPLNYGYTF. CDR3 nucleotides: TGTGCCAGCAGTGAGGGGCAGCCTCTAAACTATGGCTACACCTTC.

The genes are TRBV30 and TRBJ1-5, with a weak D call TRBD1 (6 bases). Germline assignment: CDR1 GTSNPN and CDR2 SVGIG (reference sequence). The CDR3 runs 14 residues. The V and J ends lost 2 bases and 0 bases respectively, with 8 bases between them. The CDR3 bases are TGTGCCTGGAGTAGGGGGATTAGCAATCAGCCCCAGCATTTT. Protein: CAWSRGISNQPQHF.

The chain has TRBV5-4 and TRBJ2-5; 9 nucleotides align to TRBD2. This CDR3 contains 16 residues. Trimming removed 4 bases from V and 2 bases from J; junction bases left unmatched: 9. The germline V gene has CDR1 SGHNT and CDR2 YYREEE (reference sequence). The CDR3: CASSLTPLAGQETQYF. The DNA of the CDR3 is TGTGCCAGCAGCCTTACCCCCCTAGCGGGACAAGAGACCCAGTACTTC. Using reference TRBV5-4 and TRBJ2-5 for the parts outside the CDR3, the full variable domain is ETGVTQSPTHLIKTRGQQVTLRCSSQSGHNTVSWYQQALGQGPQFIFQYYREEENGRGNFPPRFSGLQFPNYSSELNVNALELDDSALYLCASSLTPLAGQETQYFGPGTRLLVL.

The chain carries TRBV11-2 and TRBJ2-7, with D maybe TRBD1 (5 bases). From germline, CDR1 is SGHAT and CDR2 FQNNGV. The CDR3 contains 14 residues. V was trimmed by 1 base and J by 4 bases, leaving 11 bases between them. CDR3 region: CASSLVRAGYEQYF. The CDR3 coding sequence is TGTGCCAGCAGCTTAGTCAGGGCCGGGTACGAGCAGTACTTC.